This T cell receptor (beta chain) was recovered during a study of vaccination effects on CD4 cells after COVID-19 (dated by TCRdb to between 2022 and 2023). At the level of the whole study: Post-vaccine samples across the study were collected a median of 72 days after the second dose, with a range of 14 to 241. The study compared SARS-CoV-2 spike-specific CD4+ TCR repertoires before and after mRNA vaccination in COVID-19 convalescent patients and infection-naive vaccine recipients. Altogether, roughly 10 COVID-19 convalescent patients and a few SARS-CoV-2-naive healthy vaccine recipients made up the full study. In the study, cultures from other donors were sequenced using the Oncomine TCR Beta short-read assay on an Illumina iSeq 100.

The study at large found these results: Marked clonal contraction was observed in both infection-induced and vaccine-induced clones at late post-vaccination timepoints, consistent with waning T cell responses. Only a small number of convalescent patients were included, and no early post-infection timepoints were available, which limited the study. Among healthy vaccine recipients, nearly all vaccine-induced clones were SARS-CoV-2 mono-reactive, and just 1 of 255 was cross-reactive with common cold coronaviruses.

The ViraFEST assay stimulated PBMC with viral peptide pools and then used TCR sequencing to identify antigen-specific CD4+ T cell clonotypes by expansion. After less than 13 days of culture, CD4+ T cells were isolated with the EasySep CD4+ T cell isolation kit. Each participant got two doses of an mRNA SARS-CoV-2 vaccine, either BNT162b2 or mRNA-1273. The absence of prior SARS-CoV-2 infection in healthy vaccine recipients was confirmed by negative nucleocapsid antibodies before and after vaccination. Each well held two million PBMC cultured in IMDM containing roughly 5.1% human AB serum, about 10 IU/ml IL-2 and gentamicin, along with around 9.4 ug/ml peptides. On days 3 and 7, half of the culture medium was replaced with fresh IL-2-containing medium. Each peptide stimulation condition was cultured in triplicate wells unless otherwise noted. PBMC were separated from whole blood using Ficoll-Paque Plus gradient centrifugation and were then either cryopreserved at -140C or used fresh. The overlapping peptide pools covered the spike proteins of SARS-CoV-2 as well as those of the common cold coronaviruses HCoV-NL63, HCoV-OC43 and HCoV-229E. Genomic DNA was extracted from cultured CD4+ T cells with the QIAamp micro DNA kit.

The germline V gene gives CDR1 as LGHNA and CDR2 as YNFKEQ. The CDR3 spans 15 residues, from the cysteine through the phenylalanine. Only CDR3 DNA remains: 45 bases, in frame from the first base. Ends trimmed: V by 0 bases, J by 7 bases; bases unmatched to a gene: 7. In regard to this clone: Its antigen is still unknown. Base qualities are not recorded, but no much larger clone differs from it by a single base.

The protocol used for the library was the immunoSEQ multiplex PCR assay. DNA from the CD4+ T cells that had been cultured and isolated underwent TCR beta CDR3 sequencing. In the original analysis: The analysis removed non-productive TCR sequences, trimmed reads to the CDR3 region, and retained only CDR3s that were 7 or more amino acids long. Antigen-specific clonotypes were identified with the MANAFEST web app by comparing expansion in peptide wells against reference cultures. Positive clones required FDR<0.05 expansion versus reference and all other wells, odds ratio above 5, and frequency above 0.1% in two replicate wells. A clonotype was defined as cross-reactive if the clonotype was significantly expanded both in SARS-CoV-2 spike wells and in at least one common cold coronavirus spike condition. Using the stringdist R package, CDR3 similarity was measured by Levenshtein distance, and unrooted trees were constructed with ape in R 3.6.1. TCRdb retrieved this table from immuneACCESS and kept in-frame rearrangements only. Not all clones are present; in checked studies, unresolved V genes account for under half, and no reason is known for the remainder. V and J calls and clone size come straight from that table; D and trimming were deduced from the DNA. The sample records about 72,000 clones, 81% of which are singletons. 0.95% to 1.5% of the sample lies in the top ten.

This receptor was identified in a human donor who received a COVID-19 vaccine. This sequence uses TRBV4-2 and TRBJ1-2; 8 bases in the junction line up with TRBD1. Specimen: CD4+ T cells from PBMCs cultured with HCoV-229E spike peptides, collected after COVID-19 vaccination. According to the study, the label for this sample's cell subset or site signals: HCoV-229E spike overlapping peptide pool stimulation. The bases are TGTGCCAGCAGCCAAGATCTCGGACAGGGAGCTGGCTACACCTTC. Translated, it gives CASSQDLGQGAGYTF.